This T cell receptor beta chain emerged from a study of blood T cell repertoires in COVID-19. Study at large: Both acute and convalescent COVID-19 samples were obtained from the United States, Italy and Spain.

V lost 2 bases to trimming and J lost 11 bases, with 14 bases between them. CDR3 length: 12 residues. Germline V gene lookup returns CDR1 GTSNPN and CDR2 SVGIG (reference sequence). Individuals drawn from about 26 US areas were roughly 18 to 95 years old. Clinical histories supplied by participants themselves formed the basis of cohort assignment. Libraries were prepared by immunoSEQ multiplex PCR; TCRdb keeps only in-frame clonotypes and omits some of them. The sample carries 150,000 to 200,000 clones, more than 65% recorded once. The sequenced material came from PBMCs or T cells enriched from blood (not recorded which). V and J are TRBV30 and TRBJ2-3, with D unresolved. This TCR derives from a woman in her 50s with acute COVID-19. The CDR3 protein is CAWSPTGLEQYF. CDR3 nucleotide sequence: TGTGCCTGGAGTCCCACCGGTCTTGAGCAGTATTTT.